This is a list of T cell receptor beta chains from one sample in a study of T cell responses to AZD1222 COVID-19 vaccine. Here immunoSEQ multiplex PCR was the method, and the copy in TCRdb shows in-frame clones only, minus some. The sample has 130,000 to 150,000 clones, approximately 90% seen once. The specimen was peripheral blood, collected on day 0 of AZD1222 vaccination. These receptors were collected from an adult in good health. Both conserved end residues are part of each CDR3. D genes are given only for firm matches. Some rows mark clone size as missing; the rest say once, few, many or name a class of expanded clone.

clone_size j_call d_call v_call cdr3_aa
- TRBJ1-5 TRBD1 TRBV19 CASRTTRDRLDQPQHF
- TRBJ1-1 - TRBV7-6 CASSLAGTPVSEAFF
- TRBJ1-3 - TRBV4-3 CASSQEINSGNTIYF
- TRBJ2-7 - TRBV4-3 CASSQGLAYYNEQYF
- TRBJ2-1 TRBD1 TRBV5-1 CASSGQGSYNEQFF
- TRBJ1-4 - TRBV7-2 CASSPGYFGEKLFF
- TRBJ1-5 TRBD1 TRBV5-4 CASSVSGGASNQPQHF
- TRBJ1-1 - TRBV4-3 CASSQDWVVTEAFF
- TRBJ1-2 - TRBV19 CASSIGEGYYGYTF
- TRBJ1-6 - TRBV2 CASSERRPPLHF
- TRBJ1-1 - TRBV4-3 CASSQEEGMNTEAFF
- TRBJ1-5 - TRBV21-1 CASSNGVTVGDDRHHNQPQHF
- TRBJ2-4 TRBD2 TRBV28 CASSFPGGLAGEWGKNIQYF
- TRBJ1-1 TRBD1 TRBV28 CASSAGQGANAFF
- TRBJ2-1 TRBD2 TRBV9 CASSVGWLAGNYNEQFF
- TRBJ2-2 TRBD1 TRBV5-4 CASSPTGGTGELFF
- TRBJ2-7 - TRBV7-3 CASSLFPGYEQYF
- TRBJ1-5 - TRBV27 CASSAHWTASNQPQHF
- TRBJ2-1 - TRBV6-6 CASSYRHEQFF
- TRBJ2-7 TRBD1 TRBV6-5 CASSYSSAGGNYEQYF
- TRBJ2-3 TRBD2 TRBV2 CASSEGTSGRAKDTQYF
- TRBJ1-1 - TRBV20-1 CSASGRGLTEAFF
- TRBJ2-7 - TRBV4-3 CASSQGVHVDYEQYF
- TRBJ2-7 - TRBV19 CASSILLSYEQYF
- TRBJ1-2 TRBD1 TRBV2 CASRTGSGYTF
- TRBJ1-6 TRBD1 TRBV6-6 CASSPIDRALNSPLHF
- TRBJ1-5 - TRBV6-1 CASSEFGSQPQHF
- TRBJ2-6 TRBD1 TRBV6-2/TRBV6-3 CASSYFRGHEGSGANVLTF
- TRBJ2-3 - TRBV9 CASSVEGSPSTDTQYF
- TRBJ2-7 TRBD1 TRBV7-9 CASSPMTGDYEQYF
- TRBJ2-3 - TRBV12-5 CASGLGGSTDTQYF
- TRBJ1-2 - TRBV28 CASSQNDYGYTF
- TRBJ2-1 - TRBV9 CASSVSGPPINEQFF
- TRBJ1-5 TRBD1 TRBV3-1/TRBV3-2 CASGDSPFPNQPQHF
- TRBJ1-5 - TRBV24-1 CATSDRLEDQPQHF
once TRBJ1-1 TRBD1 TRBV6-2/TRBV6-3 CASSHRGPNTEAFF
- TRBJ2-5 - TRBV6-1 CASSEVGPQQETQYF
- TRBJ2-3 - TRBV7-9 CAYPVGSGASTDTQYF
- TRBJ1-2 TRBD1 TRBV4-2 CASSQALGQANYGYTF
- TRBJ1-2 TRBD1 TRBV18 CASSPGTVFGYTF
- TRBJ2-5 TRBD2 TRBV9 CASAAGLAEETQYF
- TRBJ2-2 - TRBV11-3 CASREDLSGELFF
- TRBJ1-1 - TRBV6-6 CASSYQGTLMNTEAFF
- TRBJ1-1 - TRBV6-5 CASSYSRVGTEAFF
once TRBJ1-6 - TRBV2 CASSLDAPGNSPLHF
- TRBJ2-7 - TRBV9 CASSPRVSGVYEQYF
- TRBJ2-7 - TRBV4-3 CASSQETGGEAYYEQYF
few TRBJ1-6 - TRBV7-2 CASSSRGGSNSPLHF
- TRBJ1-1 TRBD1 TRBV2 CASTPGQGGTEAFF
- TRBJ2-3 - TRBV7-9 CASSLVQGGTDTQYF
- TRBJ2-1 TRBD1 TRBV7-6 CASSLDRYNEQFF
- TRBJ2-7 - TRBV19 CASSLMQGYEQYF
- TRBJ2-2 TRBD2 TRBV6-1 CASSVARENTGELFF
- TRBJ1-6 TRBD1 TRBV27 CASSFPRDRGSPLHF
- TRBJ1-2 - TRBV4-1 CASSQEFQNYGYTF